The 16 T cell receptor beta chains in this list originate from one sample, sequenced in a study of blood T cell repertoires in COVID-19. The protocol was immunoSEQ multiplex PCR, while the TCRdb copy is restricted to in-frame clones and leaves out a portion. Among around 130,000 clones listed, about nine tenths were seen once. The sample consisted of peripheral blood. The receptor source for this set is a woman older than 75 with acute or convalescent COVID-19.

Details on this clone: One end of the junction fails to match germline, which may point to a read error. The gene calls are TRBV7-7 and TRBJ2-7, with 8 bases matching TRBD1. This CDR3 has 14 amino acids. In germline, CDR1 is SSHAT, CDR2 FNYEAQ (reference sequence). The CDR3 protein is CASSPDRGSREQYF. The CDR3 DNA follows: TGTGCTAGCAGCCCTGACAGGGGTAGTCGCGAGCAGTACTTC.

The chain has TRBV5-5 and TRBJ1-3, with unresolved D. Per the germline V gene, CDR1 is SGHKS and CDR2 is YYEKEE (reference sequence). The V end lost 3 bases, the J end lost 0 bases, and 16 bases lay between the germline ends. The length of the CDR3 is 17 residues. The CDR3 protein is CASSSEPTPGSGNTIYF. For the CDR3, the DNA is TGTGCCAGCAGCTCGGAACCCACGCCAGGCTCTGGAAACACCATATATTTT.

V and J are TRBV9 and TRBJ1-2, with TRBD1 matching over 8 bases. Losses at the gene ends were 2 bases for V and 3 bases for J; bases not matched to a gene: 6. The CDR3 contains 15 residues. Germline V gene sequence: CDR1 SGDLS, CDR2 YYNGEE. Here the CDR3 reads CASSVGQGPYYGYTF. In DNA form, the CDR3 reads TGTGCCAGCAGCGTTGGACAGGGCCCTTACTATGGCTACACCTTC.

The table lists this clone with a few counts. V gene TRBV2 combines with J gene TRBJ1-5, with 9 bases that match TRBD1. Germline CDR1 and CDR2: SNHLY and FYNNEI. The CDR3 runs 13 residues. With V trimmed by 9 bases and J by 6 bases, 6 bases remained unmatched. The CDR3 here is CASRGDRVQPQHF. CDR3 in DNA: TGTGCCAGTCGGGGGGACAGGGTTCAGCCCCAGCATTTT.

This chain connects TRBV5-1 to TRBJ1-4; D gene ambiguous. The germline V and J ends were trimmed by 0 bases and 8 bases, with 11 bases remaining between them. The CDR3 is made up of 14 amino acids. In germline, CDR1 is SGHRS, CDR2 YFSETQ. For the CDR3, the DNA is TGCGCCAGCAGCTTGGGAGGTAGTGGGGAAAAACTGTTTTTT. As protein: CASSLGGSGEKLFF.

This chain connects TRBV10-3 to TRBJ1-5; perhaps TRBD1 as D (6 bases). Germline V gene data show CDR1 as ENHRY and CDR2 as SYGVKD. Deletions cut 7 bases from V and 0 bases from J, with 13 bases between. The length of the CDR3 is 15 residues. This CDR3 reads CAIKDSFYSNQPQHF. CDR3 in DNA: TGTGCCATCAAGGACAGCTTTTATAGCAATCAGCCCCAGCATTTT.

V usage is TRBV28 and J usage is TRBJ2-2; 8 bases fit TRBD1. The V gene end was trimmed by 2 bases and the J gene end by 4 bases; junction bases not matched to a gene: 6. Germline CDR1 is MDHEN and CDR2 is SYDVKM. CDR3 length: 16 residues. CDR3 DNA sequence: TGTGCCAGCAGTTTAGGCGCAGGGGGCGTCACCGGGGAGCTGTTTTTT. It is translated as CASSLGAGGVTGELFF.

The V and J genes are TRBV5-6 and TRBJ1-1; weak D call: TRBD1 (5 bases). V was pared by 4 bases and J by 4 bases, with 17 bases between. CDR3 length: 15 residues. Germline CDR1 reads SGHDT; CDR2 reads YYEEEE. The chain's CDR3 is CASSPLTVGATEAFF. CDR3 nucleotides: TGTGCCAGCAGCCCCCTGACGGTTGGGGCCACTGAAGCTTTCTTT.

The rearrangement joins TRBV6-4 to TRBJ1-5; D not resolved. The CDR3 is made up of 13 amino acids. Germline assignment: CDR1 MRHNA and CDR2 SNTAGT. The V and J ends lost 8 bases and 7 bases respectively, with 15 bases between them. CDR3 residues: CASPRRSGQPQHF. CDR3 DNA: TGTGCCAGCCCAAGGAGGTCGGGGCAGCCCCAGCATTTT.

The chain uses TRBV9 and TRBJ1-2; D unresolved. Per the germline V gene, CDR1 is SGDLS and CDR2 is YYNGEE. CDR3 length equals 11 residues. Trimming pared 7 bases from V and 3 bases from J, leaving 7 bases between. The CDR3 loop is CASSRDYGYTF. In DNA form, the CDR3 reads TGTGCCAGCTCCCGGGACTATGGCTACACCTTC.

The rearrangement joins TRBV2 to TRBJ2-5, with 9 nucleotides matching TRBD1. Germline trimming cut 7 bases from V and 6 bases from J; bases unmatched to any gene: 15. The CDR3 extends over 16 amino acids. CDR1 SNHLY and CDR2 FYNNEI come from the germline V gene. The CDR3 loop reads CASTQGVGQGGQTQYF. DNA of the CDR3: TGTGCCAGCACCCAAGGGGTGGGACAGGGAGGACAGACCCAGTACTTC.

The sample holds one count of this clone. The chain recombines TRBV6-5 with TRBJ1-5, with a tentative D call TRBD1 (6 bases). The germline V and J ends were trimmed by 10 bases and 5 bases, with 15 bases remaining between them. Germline V gene lookup returns CDR1 MNHEY and CDR2 SVGAGI. The length of the CDR3 is 13 residues. CDR3 DNA: TGTGCCACCAACTATTGGACAGATCAGCCCCAGCATTTT. It codes for CATNYWTDQPQHF.

The chain employs TRBV11-2 and TRBJ2-5; tentatively, D is TRBD2 (5 bases). CDR3 length equals 14 residues. The V end lost 5 bases, the J end lost 1 base, and 11 bases lay between the germline ends. The V gene's germline CDR1 is SGHAT and CDR2 FQNNGV. CDR3 nucleotide sequence: TGTGCCAGCAGCAGATGGACTCGCCAAGAGACCCAGTACTTC. It encodes CASSRWTRQETQYF. Looking up the rest from reference TRBV11-2 and TRBJ2-5 gives the full variable domain: EAGVAQSPRYKIIEKRQSVAFWCNPISGHATLYWYQQILGQGPKLLIQFQNNGVVDDSQLPKDRFSAERLKGVDSTLKIQPAKLEDSAVYLCASSRWTRQETQYFGPGTRLLVL.

The chain uses TRBV24-1 and TRBJ1-2; maybe TRBD1 (6 bases). Germline loops: CDR1 KGHDR, CDR2 SFDVKD. Trimming shortened V by 6 bases and J by 0 bases, and 7 bases separated the two germline ends. This CDR3 is 13 amino acids long. The CDR3 DNA is TGTGCCACCAGTCGGACAGCTAACTATGGCTACACCTTC. It encodes CATSRTANYGYTF.

The genes are TRBV15 and TRBJ1-1, with 12 bases that match TRBD1. The CDR3 loop spans 15 amino acids. Germline CDR1 LNHNV, CDR2 YYDKDF (reference sequence). V was pared by 10 bases and J by 2 bases, with 8 bases of the junction left unmatched. The chain's CDR3 is CAMPGQGAHNTEAFF. For the CDR3, the DNA is TGTGCCATGCCGGGACAGGGGGCGCATAACACTGAAGCTTTCTTT.

To note about this clone: One junction end disagrees with the germline gene, perhaps due to a read error. V usage is TRBV7-7 and J usage is TRBJ2-7, with 8 positions matching TRBD1. The CDR3 totals 15 residues. Germline-derived CDR1 and CDR2 are SSHAT and FNYEAQ (reference sequence). The CDR3 DNA reads TGTGCTAGCAGCTTAGACAGGGGCGCTTCCTACGAGCAGTACTTC. This sequence encodes CASSLDRGASYEQYF. Using reference TRBV7-7 and TRBJ2-7 for the parts outside the CDR3, the full variable domain is GAGVSQSPRYKVTKRGQDVTLRCDPISSHATLYWYQQALGQGPEFLTYFNYEAQPDKSGLPSDRFSAERPEGSISTLTIQRTEQRDSAMYRCASSLDRGASYEQYFGPGTRLTVT.